The rows below give T cell receptor beta chains drawn from one sample of a study of T cell changes during pregnancy in multiple sclerosis. Clones were read by immunoSEQ multiplex PCR, and TCRdb kept only the in-frame ones, dropping some. The table has 98,000 or so clones, around 93% seen once. The sequencing here drew on peripheral blood, taken after pregnancy. The receptors derive from a female donor with multiple sclerosis, enrolled in a pregnancy study. The CDR3 runs from the conserved cysteine through the conserved F or W.

v_gene	j_gene	CDR3aa
TRBV7-9	TRBJ2-6	CASSITESGANVLTF
TRBV5-1	TRBJ2-1	CASSLPGDEQFF
TRBV19	TRBJ2-1	CASMEWSANEQFF
TRBV4-2	TRBJ1-3	CASSRTGESHTIYF
TRBV11-2	TRBJ2-1	CASSLDPGDRGNEQFF
TRBV27	TRBJ2-6	CASSTRTGLGANVLTF
TRBV9	TRBJ2-2	CASSVKGATGELFF
TRBV6-5	TRBJ1-5	CASSYQGDQPQHF
TRBV19	TRBJ1-2	CASKRERADFYTF
TRBV7-8	TRBJ2-7	CASSLRGMFTYEQYF
TRBV5-5	TRBJ2-7	CASSLTRAAYEQYF
TRBV7-2	TRBJ2-1	CASSLTLTGDDEQFF
TRBV11-2	TRBJ1-1	CASSSKEGGGNTEAFF
TRBV5-8	TRBJ2-5	CASSQGSYQETQYF
TRBV9	TRBJ1-6	CASSRGTGGGSYNSPLHF
TRBV5-6	TRBJ2-7	CASSRVPTGGLGEQYF